The 6 T cell receptor beta chains below come from one sample, sequenced in a study of long-term antiretroviral therapy in people with HIV. The immunoSEQ assay was v3.0, run at survey level. Using immunoSEQ multiplex PCR, the repertoire was profiled, and TCRdb retains in-frame clones only, with some absent. The table lists 30,000 to 35,000 clones, roughly 77% of them singletons, with roughly 3.2% in the top ten. Sequenced material: unsorted PBMCs, taken 1.9 years after starting antiretroviral therapy. The receptors were sampled from a young man with HIV.

The genes are TRBV5-1 and TRBJ1-3; D not resolved. CDR3 size: 17 residues. V was shortened by 3 bases and J by 0 bases, with 16 bases between the two germline ends. Looked up from germline, CDR1 is SGHRS and CDR2 is YFSETQ. The CDR3 protein is CASSSSPSGLSGNTIYF. CDR3 coding DNA: TGCGCCAGCAGCTCCAGTCCCTCAGGCCTCTCTGGAAACACCATATATTTT.

This rearrangement joins TRBV6-1 to TRBJ2-7; D is perhaps TRBD1 (5 bases). This CDR3 spans 12 amino acids. V was pared by 3 bases and J by 3 bases, with 6 bases between. CDR1 is MNHNS and CDR2 is SASEGT in the germline V gene. The CDR3 loop reads CASSDTGYEQYV. CDR3 DNA sequence: TGTGCCAGCAGTGACACAGGCTACGAGCAGTACGTC.

This clone turned up a few times. The chain combines TRBV7-2 with TRBJ1-6; possible D gene TRBD1, 6 bases. This CDR3 is built from 13 residues. The V end lost 4 bases, the J end lost 12 bases, and 13 bases lay between the germline ends. Germline CDR1 and CDR2: SGHTA and FQGNSA. The CDR3 region has the DNA TGTGCCAGCAGCTCCTACAGGGCTCGACCCCTCCACTTT. Encoded protein: CASSSYRARPLHF. Variable domain in full (rest from reference TRBV7-2 and TRBJ1-6): GAGVSQSPSNKVTEKGKDVELRCDPISGHTALYWYRQSLGQGLEFLIYFQGNSAPDKSGLPSDRFSAERTGGSVSTLTIQRTQQEDSAVYLCASSSYRARPLHFGNGTRLTVT.

The J gene is TRBJ2-1, the V gene TRBV27; weak D call: TRBD2 (6 bases). This CDR3 is built from 14 residues. Trimming took 3 bases from V and 6 from J, leaving 12 bases between them. The germline V gene has CDR1 MNHEY and CDR2 SMNVEV (reference sequence). The CDR3 loop reads CASSLGGPFNEQFF. Written as DNA, the CDR3 is TGTGCCAGCAGTTTGGGGGGACCTTTCAATGAGCAGTTCTTC.

The chain has TRBV7-2 and TRBJ2-3; D gene ambiguous. There are 15 residues in the CDR3. V was trimmed by 1 base and J by 0 bases, leaving 8 bases between them. CDR1 and CDR2 from the germline V gene are SGHTA and FQGNSA. CDR3 in amino acids: CASSLVVFSTDTQYF. In DNA, the CDR3 is TGTGCCAGCAGCTTAGTAGTATTTAGCACAGATACGCAGTATTTT.

This chain uses TRBV5-4 with TRBJ2-7, with unresolved D. The CDR3 totals 15 residues. The V and J ends lost 4 bases and 3 bases respectively, with 17 bases between them. The V gene's germline CDR1 is SGHNT and CDR2 YYREEE (reference sequence). The CDR3 coding sequence is TGTGCCAGCAGCGTCACCCCCAGGCAGCTCTACGAGCAGTACGTC. This sequence encodes CASSVTPRQLYEQYV.